The 10 T cell receptor beta chains in this list originate from one sample, sequenced in a study of blood T cells in healthy people across ages. It was with a sample-barcoded 5' primer and a J-beta primer mix that a second PCR of roughly 7 to 12 cycles was run. TCRdb independently ran MiXCR on the 5' RACE reads; one entry per CDR3 protein. The sample has 450,000 to 700,000 distinct CDR3 sequences; approximately 25% are singletons. Specimen: blood. The receptors were sampled from a woman in her seventies in good health.

For the CDR3, the DNA is TGCGCCAGCAGCCAAGAACACAGGTCTAGCGGGAGTTCGGGCGAGCAGTTCTTC. This sequence encodes CASSQEHRSSGSSGEQFF. This sequence joins TRBV4-1 and TRBJ2-5; the match to TRBD2 covers 10 bases. The end of the DNA aligns better with TRBJ2-1, so the J call may be wrong. The CDR3 has 18 residues. CDR1 is MGHRA, CDR2 YSYEKL, per germline.

This clonotype came up a few times. CDR3: CAITSAHTGELFF. The CDR3 DNA is TGTGCCATCACTAGCGCTCACACCGGGGAGCTGTTTTTT. The chain carries TRBV10-3 and TRBJ2-2; D is perhaps TRBD2 (6 bases). This CDR3 is built from 13 residues. Germline V gene lookup returns CDR1 ENHRY and CDR2 SYGVKD. Trimming cost V 7 bases and J 3 bases, with 9 bases left between them.

CDR3 protein: CATSPLLPANTGELFF. CDR3 nucleotide sequence: TGTGCCACCAGCCCCCTTTTACCGGCGAACACCGGGGAGCTGTTTTTT. The chain is built from TRBV15 and TRBJ2-2; no clear D gene. V was cut by 5 bases and J by 0 bases, with 13 bases left in between. The CDR3 sequence is 16 residues long. Per germline, CDR1 LNHNV and CDR2 YYDKDF (reference sequence).

This clonotype was picked up a small number of times. J is TRBJ1-1 and V is TRBV2; the D is unclear. There are 13 residues in the CDR3. The V gene lost 6 bases and the J gene lost 3 bases, with 11 bases spanning the gap. CDR1 SNHLY and CDR2 FYNNEI come from the germline V gene. The CDR3 here is CASRDQDYTEAFF. The CDR3 DNA reads as TGTGCCAGCAGAGACCAGGATTACACTGAAGCTTTCTTT.

A few counts support this clonotype. The genes are TRBV20-1 and TRBJ2-7; tentative D call: TRBD1 (6 bases). Trimming stripped 5 bases from V and 1 base from J, with 15 bases between. Per the germline V gene, CDR1 is DFQATT and CDR2 is SNEGSKA (reference sequence). The length of the CDR3 is 14 residues. As DNA, the CDR3 is TGCAGTGCTGTCGTGCCTAGGGGGTCCTACGAGCAGTACTTC. Its protein is CSAVVPRGSYEQYF.

This clonotype showed up just a few times. The chain combines TRBV5-1 with TRBJ2-3, with 11 positions matching TRBD2. V lost 0 bases to trimming and J lost 6 bases; unmatched junction nucleotides: 3. This CDR3 has 15 amino acids. Germline lookup yields CDR1 SGHRS and CDR2 YFSETQ. CDR3 residues: CASSLGSSGGDTQYF. In DNA, the CDR3 is TGCGCCAGCAGCTTGGGATCTAGCGGGGGGGATACGCAGTATTTT. Full variable domain (rest looked up from reference TRBV5-1 and TRBJ2-3): KAGVTQTPRYLIKTRGQQVTLSCSPISGHRSVSWYQQTPGQGLQFLFEYFSETQRNKGNFPGRFSGRQFSNSRSEMNVSTLELGDSALYLCASSLGSSGGDTQYFGPGTRLTVL.

This clonotype was picked up one time. The chain recombines TRBV11-2 with TRBJ2-5; 10 bases map to TRBD2. With V trimmed by 5 bases and J by 5 bases, 14 bases remained unmatched. CDR1 SGHAT and CDR2 FQNNGV come from the germline V gene. The length of the CDR3 is 17 residues. CDR3 DNA sequence: TGTGCCAGCAGCCGTACTGGTAGCGGGGGGCCGTCGGAGACCCAGTACTTC. Translating it yields CASSRTGSGGPSETQYF.

The rearrangement joins TRBV6-5 to TRBJ2-5; 11 nucleotides align to TRBD2. The J call may be incorrect, as the DNA end agrees better with TRBJ2-7. CDR1 is MNHEY, CDR2 SVGAGI, per germline. This CDR3 region has 15 residues. The CDR3 spells CASRVLAGGPYEQYF. In nucleotides, the CDR3 is TGTGCCAGCAGAGTTCTAGCGGGGGGCCCCTACGAGCAGTACTTC.

The V call is TRBV7-7, the J call TRBJ2-5; D is unresolved. Germline V gene data show CDR1 as SSHAT and CDR2 as FNYEAQ (reference sequence). CDR3 length: 13 amino acids. V was shortened by 6 bases and J by 4 bases, with 12 bases between the two germline ends. The CDR3 sequence: CASSQTKRETQYF. The CDR3 DNA follows: TGTGCCAGCAGTCAAACGAAACGAGAGACCCAGTACTTC.

This clonotype has more than one count but fewer than ten. This chain joins TRBV7-2 and TRBJ1-1, with TRBD1 matching 8 bases. The CDR3 spans 14 residues. V lost 1 base to trimming and J lost 4 bases; unmatched junction nucleotides: 2. CDR1 SGHTA and CDR2 FQGNSA come from the germline V gene. CDR3 sequence reads: CASSLVTGGTEAFF. The DNA for the CDR3 is TGTGCCAGCAGCTTAGTTACAGGGGGCACTGAAGCTTTCTTT.